These T cell receptor beta chains were read from a single sample in a study of radiation and T cells in renal cell carcinoma. TCRdb's table, derived via immunoSEQ multiplex PCR, lists solely in-frame clones and lacks some. The sample yields 150,000 or so clones, roughly nine tenths seen once. The sequences come from blood, collected from a patient whose treatment included radiotherapy and nephrectomy. Receptors originate from a woman between 65 and 79 years old with renal cell carcinoma. The CDR3 runs from the conserved cysteine through the conserved F or W. D genes are given only for firm matches. The size field is filled for only some rows; it gives once, few, many or a size class.

D gene	V gene	J gene	CDR3 length	clone size	CDR3 protein	CDR3 DNA
NA	TRBV7-9	TRBJ2-2	15	NA	CASSLASQNTGELFF	TGTGCCAGCAGCTTAGCTAGCCAGAACACCGGGGAGCTGTTTTTT
TRBD2	TRBV2	TRBJ2-5	13	once	CASSGHGRETQYF	TGTGCCAGCAGTGGTCACGGGAGGGAGACCCAGTACTTC
TRBD1	TRBV28	TRBJ1-1	14	NA	CASRYRGLLTEAFF	TGTGCCAGCCGCTACAGGGGGCTTTTGACTGAAGCTTTCTTT
NA	TRBV6-5	TRBJ2-7	10	NA	CASVSYEQYF	TGTGCCAGCGTCTCTTACGAGCAGTACTTC
TRBD2	TRBV11-2	TRBJ2-3	16	NA	CASSPTTSSPADTQYF	TGTGCCAGCAGCCCCACGACTAGCTCCCCCGCAGATACGCAGTATTTT
NA	TRBV5-1	TRBJ2-3	15	NA	CASSLGGDRSDTQYF	TGCGCCAGCAGCTTGGGCGGGGACCGGTCAGATACGCAGTATTTT
NA	TRBV30	TRBJ1-1	13	NA	CAWSLGANTEAFF	TGTGCCTGGAGTCTGGGAGCGAACACTGAAGCTTTCTTT
NA	TRBV7-9	TRBJ1-2	14	NA	CASIEVGFNYGYTF	TGTGCCAGCATCGAGGTGGGGTTTAACTATGGCTACACCTTC
NA	TRBV5-1	TRBJ1-6	16	few	CASSVQGSSYNSPLHF	TGCGCCAGCAGCGTCCAGGGGAGCTCCTATAATTCACCCCTCCACTTT
NA	TRBV7-9	TRBJ1-1	13	NA	CARMELGDTEAFF	TGTGCCAGGATGGAGTTGGGGGACACTGAAGCTTTCTTT
NA	TRBV4-1	TRBJ1-5	13	NA	CASSSGLNQPQHF	TGCGCCAGCAGCTCGGGGCTCAATCAGCCCCAGCATTTT
NA	TRBV6-4	TRBJ2-6	14	NA	CASSDSTGANVLTF	TGTGCCAGCAGTGACTCGACTGGGGCCAACGTCCTGACTTTC
TRBD1	TRBV5-1	TRBJ2-7	16	NA	CASSVTSGQGWDEQYF	TGCGCCAGCAGCGTAACGTCGGGACAGGGGTGGGACGAGCAGTACTTC
TRBD1	TRBV19	TRBJ1-2	14	NA	CASSPRDSYYGYTF	TGTGCCAGTAGTCCCCGGGACAGTTACTATGGCTACACCTTC
NA	TRBV4-3	TRBJ1-1	19	NA	CASSQDRPGTRALNTEAFF	TGCGCCAGCAGCCAAGATCGGCCAGGGACGAGGGCTTTGAACACTGAAGCTTTCTTT
TRBD1	TRBV28	TRBJ2-7	15	NA	CASRRGQGVPYEQYF	TGTGCCAGCAGACGGGGACAGGGGGTTCCTTACGAGCAGTACTTC
NA	TRBV15	TRBJ2-5	13	NA	CATSPTGRETQYF	TGTGCCACCAGTCCTACAGGGAGGGAGACCCAGTACTTC
NA	TRBV5-4	TRBJ1-2	15	NA	CASSLVPDSNYGYTF	TGTGCCAGCAGCTTGGTCCCTGACTCTAACTATGGCTACACCTTC
NA	TRBV2	TRBJ1-6	15	NA	CASSSSSSYNSPLHF	TGTGCCAGCAGCTCATCGAGCTCCTATAATTCACCCCTCCACTTT
NA	TRBV14	TRBJ2-5	18	NA	CASSQNAPGARIQETQYF	TGTGCCAGCAGCCAGAATGCCCCGGGGGCCCGGATCCAAGAGACCCAGTACTTC
NA	TRBV4-1	TRBJ1-1	14	NA	CASSQVGRGTEAFF	TGCGCCAGCAGCCAAGTGGGACGTGGCACTGAAGCTTTCTTT
NA	TRBV6-5	TRBJ1-1	15	NA	CASSLLRGLNTEAFF	TGTGCCAGCAGTTTACTGAGGGGATTGAACACTGAAGCTTTCTTT
NA	TRBV9	TRBJ2-4	14	NA	CASSPGGTQNIQYF	TGTGCCAGCAGCCCGGGCGGGACTCAAAACATTCAGTACTTC
NA	TRBV6-6	TRBJ2-7	15	NA	CASSYAGAKNYEQYF	TGTGCCAGCAGTTACGCGGGGGCGAAAAATTACGAGCAGTACTTC
NA	TRBV2	TRBJ1-5	14	few	CASRGDYEGQPQHF	TGTGCCAGCAGGGGGGATTATGAAGGTCAGCCCCAGCATTTT
TRBD1	TRBV7-2	TRBJ1-1	16	NA	CASSLYYRGLSTEAFF	TGTGCCAGCAGCTTATATTACAGGGGGCTTAGCACTGAAGCTTTCTTT
TRBD1	TRBV30	TRBJ2-4	15	NA	CAWSVQGLAKNIQYF	TGTGCCTGGAGTGTACAGGGGTTAGCCAAAAACATTCAGTACTTC
NA	TRBV5-8	TRBJ2-1	12	NA	CASSFSHGEQFF	TGTGCCAGCAGCTTTTCCCATGGTGAGCAGTTCTTC
NA	TRBV5-4	TRBJ1-1	15	NA	CASSLVQGPPTEAFF	TGTGCCAGCAGCTTGGTGCAGGGTCCCCCCACTGAAGCTTTCTTT
TRBD1	TRBV13	TRBJ2-7	13	NA	CASSPPGGGEQYF	TGTGCCAGCAGCCCCCCAGGGGGCGGGGAGCAGTACTTC
NA	TRBV15	TRBJ2-5	16	NA	CATSKDRGGGQETQYF	TGTGCCACCAGCAAAGACAGGGGAGGGGGCCAAGAGACCCAGTACTTC
TRBD2	TRBV5-1	TRBJ2-5	18	NA	CASSSKGSSGGTKETQYF	TGCGCCAGCAGCTCGAAAGGGTCTAGCGGGGGGACAAAAGAGACCCAGTACTTC
NA	TRBV6-6	TRBJ1-5	16	NA	CASSRGTGASHQPQHF	TGTGCCAGCAGTCGTGGAACCGGGGCTTCCCATCAGCCCCAGCATTTT
NA	TRBV6-6	TRBJ1-2	12	NA	CASSYSENGYTF	TGTGCCAGCAGTTACTCCGAAAATGGCTACACCTTC
TRBD1	TRBV28	TRBJ2-5	14	NA	CASTLGDRGETQYF	TGTGCCAGCACCCTAGGCGACAGGGGAGAGACCCAGTACTTC
NA	TRBV29-1	TRBJ1-2	11	few	CTVQSNYGYTF	TGCACCGTACAGTCTAACTATGGCTACACCTTC
NA	TRBV7-8	TRBJ1-5	13	NA	CASSPGQHQPQHF	TGTGCCAGCAGCCCTGGACAGCATCAGCCCCAGCATTTT
TRBD1	TRBV18	TRBJ1-2	15	NA	CASSGGAGTGYGYTF	TGTGCCAGCTCCGGAGGGGCCGGGACAGGGTATGGCTACACCTTC
TRBD2	TRBV27	TRBJ2-1	16	NA	CASSFLAGGLGNEQFF	TGTGCCAGCAGTTTTCTAGCGGGGGGGCTAGGAAATGAGCAGTTCTTC
NA	TRBV10-3	TRBJ2-1	14	NA	CAISDVLRSNEQFF	TGTGCCATCAGTGACGTGCTCAGGAGCAATGAGCAGTTCTTC
NA	TRBV29-1	TRBJ1-2	13	once	CSVDGGGHGGYTF	TGCAGCGTTGATGGGGGGGGCCACGGTGGCTACACCTTC
NA	TRBV2	TRBJ2-7	16	NA	CASSTPADSESYEQYF	TGTGCCAGCAGTACCCCTGCCGACAGCGAAAGCTACGAGCAGTACTTC
TRBD1	TRBV4-2	TRBJ2-7	15	NA	CASSRGTGGPYEQYF	TGTGCCAGCAGCCGGGGGACAGGGGGCCCCTACGAGCAGTACTTC
NA	TRBV20-1	TRBJ2-5	11	NA	CSAPGRETQYF	TGCAGTGCTCCAGGAAGGGAGACCCAGTACTTC
TRBD1	TRBV7-2	TRBJ1-2	15	NA	CASIPPGQGAGGYTF	TGTGCCAGCATACCTCCGGGACAGGGGGCTGGTGGCTACACCTTC
TRBD1	TRBV5-1	TRBJ2-2	15	NA	CASSWGTGETGELFF	TGCGCCAGCAGCTGGGGGACAGGTGAAACCGGGGAGCTGTTTTTT
TRBD1	TRBV27	TRBJ2-5	14	NA	CASRRQGSPQTQYF	TGTGCCAGCAGGCGACAGGGATCCCCTCAGACCCAGTACTTC
TRBD1	TRBV14	TRBJ1-1	15	few	CATPFADRLNTEAFF	TGTGCCACCCCATTCGCGGACAGGCTGAACACTGAAGCTTTCTTT
NA	TRBV14	TRBJ1-2	14	NA	CASSQDLDNYGYTF	TGTGCCAGCAGCCAAGATCTCGACAACTATGGCTACACCTTC
NA	TRBV4-3	TRBJ2-3	15	NA	CASSPEGGNTDTQYF	TGCGCCAGCAGCCCCGAAGGGGGAAACACAGATACGCAGTATTTT
NA	TRBV11-2	TRBJ1-1	16	NA	CASSLKPPGLSTEAFF	TGTGCCAGCAGCTTAAAGCCCCCAGGATTAAGCACTGAAGCTTTCTTT
TRBD1	TRBV19	TRBJ1-5	15	NA	CASSGGQGLYQPQHF	TGTGCCAGTAGTGGGGGACAGGGATTGTATCAGCCCCAGCATTTT
NA	TRBV5-4	TRBJ2-1	14	NA	CASSLPRKSNEQFF	TGTGCCAGCAGCCTTCCCCGAAAGAGCAATGAGCAGTTCTTC
NA	TRBV5-1	TRBJ2-3	13	NA	CASSLEGTDTQYF	TGCGCCAGCAGCTTGGAGGGCACAGATACGCAGTATTTT
NA	TRBV15	TRBJ1-2	15	once	CATSGHGTTQNGYTF	TGTGCCACCAGCGGCCACGGGACAACGCAAAATGGCTACACCTTC
TRBD1	TRBV15	TRBJ1-2	15	NA	CATSPRGTGGDGYTF	TGTGCCACCAGCCCCCGAGGGACAGGCGGAGACGGCTACACCTTC
TRBD2	TRBV5-1	TRBJ2-5	16	NA	CASSPRTSGGRETQYF	TGCGCCAGCAGCCCCCGGACTAGCGGGGGGAGAGAGACCCAGTACTTC
NA	TRBV7-2	TRBJ1-2	13	NA	CASSVGQRNGYTF	TGTGCCAGCAGCGTAGGACAGCGGAATGGCTACACCTTC